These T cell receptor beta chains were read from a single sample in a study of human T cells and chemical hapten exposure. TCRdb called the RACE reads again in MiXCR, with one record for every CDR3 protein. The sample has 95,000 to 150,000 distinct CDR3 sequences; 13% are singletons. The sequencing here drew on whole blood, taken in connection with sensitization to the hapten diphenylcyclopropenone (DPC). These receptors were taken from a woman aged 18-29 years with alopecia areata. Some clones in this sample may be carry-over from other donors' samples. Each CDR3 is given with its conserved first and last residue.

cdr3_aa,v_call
CASSLWQPGIQYF,TRBV12-3/TRBV12-4
CSAQGQGVTGYTF,TRBV29-1
CASSAGTGTEAFF,TRBV9
CASSQVQEGEAFF,TRBV4-1
CASSAAGPREQYF,TRBV2
CSVVPGFTGELFF,TRBV29-1
CASSAVGAGGFSTDTQYF,TRBV10-2
CSARDGRAYEQYF,TRBV20-1
CSVEGAFF,TRBV29-1
CASSLDWEIGSPLHF,TRBV7-2
CASSLRQGAGEKLFF,TRBV7-8
CASSYGRNTGELFF,TRBV6-6
CASSAPGDRGDNEQFF,TRBV28
CASRPMGRGQTNTGELFF,TRBV19
CSVRLPGQQPQHF,TRBV29-1
CASSYGGYEQYF,TRBV11-2
CSVVTGLNTEAFF,TRBV29-1
CSAPGDGTDTQYF,TRBV20-1
CAWSGTGSNSYNSPLHF,TRBV30
CSVVLAFQTQYF,TRBV29-1
CASSFGPTTSSGANVLTF,TRBV7-6
CASDRATPGELFF,TRBV6-2/TRBV6-3
CASSLVGRSGAQETQYF,TRBV11-2
CASSLTGGVGELFF,TRBV9
CASSRGGGYEQYF,TRBV6-2/TRBV6-3
CASSQDQAGGPLETQYF,TRBV3-1
CASRPTGTNTEAFF,TRBV6-5
CASSLQGTQPQHF,TRBV2
CATGNQPQHF,TRBV6-5
CAISEGERETQYF,TRBV10-3
CASSFAMLGVTEAFF,TRBV11-3
CSARVPQRGDGNTQYF,TRBV20-1
CSVESGALTGELFF,TRBV29-1
CSASPRSLSEQYF,TRBV20-1
CSALQLAKNIQYF,TRBV20-1
CASSESGRNEQYF,TRBV25-1
CASSFRQNYNEQFF,TRBV28
CASRTANTEAFF,TRBV11-2
CSATVTANVLTF,TRBV20-1
CASSLSGALSGELFF,TRBV27
CASSETPGTGNYGYTF,TRBV25-1
CASSQEIGTAGNTIYF,TRBV4-2
CASSQGGITYNEQFF,TRBV3-1